The entry that follows covers one T cell receptor (beta chain) sequence. Its antigen is unknown. The entry originates in a study of OX40 agonist ivuxolimab in advanced cancers. The overall study: Patients in the trial were receiving intravenous ivuxolimab every 2 weeks, at doses of 0.01 to 10 mg/kg. The mean age was roughly 60 years, ranging from about 20 to 79, with around four fifths of participants male. General study findings and limits: By week 6 at 0.1 to 3.0 mg/kg, blood CD4+ and CD8+ T cells had expanded clonally. CD8+ T cells showed, on average, more clonal expansion than CD4+ cells.

Trimming stripped 1 base from V and 0 bases from J, with 7 bases between. This CDR3 region has 15 residues. Germline V lookup: CDR1 SEHNR, CDR2 FQNEAQ (reference sequence). The table came from immunoSEQ multiplex PCR; TCRdb's copy has only in-frame clones and leaves some out. This repertoire shows approximately 77,000 clones, about 90% found once; its top ten account for about 1.8%. The specimen was CD4+ or CD8+ T cells sorted from blood, collected in a trial of the OX40 agonist ivuxolimab. V usage is TRBV7-9 and J usage is TRBJ2-4; D is perhaps TRBD2 (5 bases). This receptor was obtained from an adult with an advanced solid tumor such as melanoma, head and neck, liver or kidney cancer. The CDR3 nucleotides read TGTGCCAGCAGCTTAGTTAGCGTAGCCAAAAACATTCAGTACTTC. Encoded protein: CASSLVSVAKNIQYF.